These T cell receptor beta chains were read from a single sample in a study of blood T cell repertoires in COVID-19. The protocol was immunoSEQ multiplex PCR, while the TCRdb copy is restricted to in-frame clones and leaves out a portion. The sample lists tens of thousands of clones, approximately 84% occurring once. The specimen was peripheral blood. All receptors derive from a man aged 40-49 years with COVID-19, enrolled during active disease. Both conserved end residues are part of each CDR3. D genes are given only for firm matches. The size of a clone is reported for some rows only, either as once, few or many, or as a class for expanded clones.

J gene: TRBJ1-1; clone size: few; V gene: TRBV29-1; D gene: TRBD1; CDR3 DNA: TGCAGCGTTAGACAGGGGGACACTGAAGCTTTCTTT; CDR3 protein: CSVRQGDTEAFF
J gene: TRBJ2-3; clone size: .; V gene: TRBV4-1; D gene: .; CDR3 DNA: TGCGCCAGCAACGGAGGGGACGGGGGCACAGATACGCAGTATTTT; CDR3 protein: CASNGGDGGTDTQYF
J gene: TRBJ1-4; clone size: .; V gene: TRBV2; D gene: .; CDR3 DNA: TGTGCCAGCAGTGAGGAGTATGAAAAACTGTTTTTT; CDR3 protein: CASSEEYEKLFF
J gene: TRBJ2-5; clone size: .; V gene: TRBV12-2; D gene: .; CDR3 DNA: TGTGCAAGTCGCGTACAGGCGGTCCAAGAGACCCAGTACTTC; CDR3 protein: CASRVQAVQETQYF
J gene: TRBJ2-3; clone size: once; V gene: TRBV2; D gene: .; CDR3 DNA: TGTGCCAGCAAATCGGGATTGAGCACAGATACGCAGTATTTT; CDR3 protein: CASKSGLSTDTQYF
J gene: TRBJ1-5; clone size: .; V gene: TRBV10-3; D gene: TRBD1; CDR3 DNA: TGTGCCACCGATACAGGGGGCGGCAATCAGCCCCAGCATTTT; CDR3 protein: CATDTGGGNQPQHF
J gene: TRBJ2-2; clone size: .; V gene: TRBV7-3; D gene: .; CDR3 DNA: TGTGCCAGCAGCTTTCAGGGGGGCTCGAACACCGGGGAGCTGTTTTTT; CDR3 protein: CASSFQGGSNTGELFF
J gene: TRBJ2-3; clone size: once; V gene: TRBV3-1/TRBV3-2; D gene: .; CDR3 DNA: TGTGCCAGCAGACGGAGCACAGATACGCAGTATTTT; CDR3 protein: CASRRSTDTQYF
J gene: TRBJ1-1; clone size: .; V gene: TRBV20-1; D gene: TRBD1; CDR3 DNA: TGCAGTGCTAGTGGACAGGGGCTAACGGTGGGGACTGAAGCTTTCTTT; CDR3 protein: CSASGQGLTVGTEAFF
J gene: TRBJ1-2; clone size: .; V gene: TRBV4-2; D gene: .; CDR3 DNA: TGTGCCAGCAGCCAAGGGAAACAGACCAGCTACACCTTC; CDR3 protein: CASSQGKQTSYTF
J gene: TRBJ1-2; clone size: .; V gene: TRBV19; D gene: TRBD1; CDR3 DNA: TGTGCCAGTAGGGGACAGGGGGGGAATGGCTACACCTTC; CDR3 protein: CASRGQGGNGYTF
J gene: TRBJ2-3; clone size: .; V gene: TRBV19; D gene: TRBD1; CDR3 DNA: TGTGCCAGTAGTATTTCCGGTACAGGGGGCGACACGCAGTATTTT; CDR3 protein: CASSISGTGGDTQYF
J gene: TRBJ1-2; clone size: .; V gene: TRBV7-2; D gene: TRBD1; CDR3 DNA: TGTGCCAGCAGCTCCCGACAGGGGGCATTGGATGGCTACACCTTC; CDR3 protein: CASSSRQGALDGYTF
J gene: TRBJ2-2; clone size: .; V gene: TRBV12-3/TRBV12-4; D gene: TRBD1; CDR3 DNA: TGTGCCAGCAGTTTACAGGGGGCCGGGGAGCTGTTTTTT; CDR3 protein: CASSLQGAGELFF
J gene: TRBJ2-2; clone size: .; V gene: TRBV5-4; D gene: .; CDR3 DNA: TGTGCCAGCAGCTTGACACCGAACACCGGGGAGCTGTTTTTT; CDR3 protein: CASSLTPNTGELFF
J gene: TRBJ2-5; clone size: .; V gene: TRBV6-4; D gene: TRBD2; CDR3 DNA: TGTGCCAGCACCCTGGGCCCCCCGCGGCGGGGGGGCCGGGAGACCCAGTACTTC; CDR3 protein: CASTLGPPRRGGRETQYF
J gene: TRBJ2-7; clone size: .; V gene: TRBV7-8; D gene: .; CDR3 DNA: TGTGCCAGCAGCTTAGCTATACTGAGCTCCTACGAGCAGTACTTC; CDR3 protein: CASSLAILSSYEQYF
J gene: TRBJ1-1; clone size: .; V gene: TRBV18; D gene: .; CDR3 DNA: TGTGCCAGCTCACCACCTAATTTAGGGGCTGAAGCTTTCTTT; CDR3 protein: CASSPPNLGAEAFF
J gene: TRBJ2-6; clone size: .; V gene: TRBV27; D gene: TRBD2; CDR3 DNA: TGTGCCAGCAGTTTGGGGGGGGGCTCTGGGGCCAACGTCCTGACTTTC; CDR3 protein: CASSLGGGSGANVLTF
J gene: TRBJ2-2; clone size: .; V gene: TRBV10-1; D gene: TRBD2; CDR3 DNA: TGCGCCAGCAGCCTACTAGCGGGGGGTACCGGGGAGCTGTTTTTT; CDR3 protein: CASSLLAGGTGELFF
J gene: TRBJ1-2; clone size: .; V gene: TRBV29-1; D gene: .; CDR3 DNA: TGCAGCGTTGACAGAGGCTCCCAGGGCTACACCTTC; CDR3 protein: CSVDRGSQGYTF
J gene: TRBJ1-6; clone size: once; V gene: TRBV5-1; D gene: TRBD1; CDR3 DNA: TGCGCCAGCGGGACAGAGAATTCACCCCTCCACTTT; CDR3 protein: CASGTENSPLHF
J gene: TRBJ1-3; clone size: .; V gene: TRBV6-5; D gene: .; CDR3 DNA: TGTGCCAGCATCAACGAGCTTTCTGGAAACACCATATATTTT; CDR3 protein: CASINELSGNTIYF
J gene: TRBJ1-1; clone size: .; V gene: TRBV7-9; D gene: .; CDR3 DNA: TGTGCCAGCAGCCGGCAGGAATCTGAAGCTTTCTTT; CDR3 protein: CASSRQESEAFF
J gene: TRBJ2-1; clone size: .; V gene: TRBV3-1/TRBV3-2; D gene: .; CDR3 DNA: TGTGCCAGCAGCCCTTGGAACGGAGACTCGGAGTTCTTC; CDR3 protein: CASSPWNGDSEFF
J gene: TRBJ1-1; clone size: .; V gene: TRBV4-1; D gene: TRBD1; CDR3 DNA: TGCGCCAGCAGTCCGACAGGGGGCACTGAAGCTTTCTTT; CDR3 protein: CASSPTGGTEAFF
J gene: TRBJ2-7; clone size: .; V gene: TRBV28; D gene: TRBD2; CDR3 DNA: TGTGCCAGCAGTTCCTTTGGTGGGAGGGGACTGTACGAGCAGTACTTC; CDR3 protein: CASSSFGGRGLYEQYF
J gene: TRBJ2-5; clone size: .; V gene: TRBV7-9; D gene: TRBD2; CDR3 DNA: TGTGCCAGCAGCCCCGGGACTAGCGTACAAGAGACCCAGTACTTC; CDR3 protein: CASSPGTSVQETQYF
J gene: TRBJ2-7; clone size: .; V gene: TRBV6-5; D gene: TRBD1; CDR3 DNA: TGTGCCAGCAGCTACATGGACAGGGAGCAGTACTTC; CDR3 protein: CASSYMDREQYF
J gene: TRBJ2-3; clone size: .; V gene: TRBV4-2; D gene: TRBD2; CDR3 DNA: TGTGCCAGCAGCCAAATTGGGCGGGGGAGCACAGATACGCAGTATTTT; CDR3 protein: CASSQIGRGSTDTQYF
J gene: TRBJ2-3; clone size: .; V gene: TRBV16; D gene: .; CDR3 DNA: TGTGCCAGCAGCCAGAGGCAGACCCACACAGATACGCAGTATTTT; CDR3 protein: CASSQRQTHTDTQYF
J gene: TRBJ2-7; clone size: .; V gene: TRBV6-1; D gene: .; CDR3 DNA: TGTGCCAGCAGTGAGGCCGGGACACGCACCTACGAGCAGTACTTC; CDR3 protein: CASSEAGTRTYEQYF
J gene: TRBJ2-1; clone size: .; V gene: TRBV3-1/TRBV3-2; D gene: TRBD2; CDR3 DNA: TGTGCCAGCAGCCAAGATTTAGGGCGGGGGAACAATGAGCAGTTCTTC; CDR3 protein: CASSQDLGRGNNEQFF
J gene: TRBJ2-7; clone size: .; V gene: TRBV18; D gene: .; CDR3 DNA: TGTGCCAGCTCATTGCGGGCCCAAGGGCTCGACGAGCAGTACTTC; CDR3 protein: CASSLRAQGLDEQYF
J gene: TRBJ2-1; clone size: once; V gene: TRBV6-5; D gene: .; CDR3 DNA: TGTGCCAGCAGTTACTCTTCAGGGGCTTCCTACAATGAGCAGTTCTTC; CDR3 protein: CASSYSSGASYNEQFF
J gene: TRBJ2-5; clone size: .; V gene: TRBV18; D gene: TRBD2; CDR3 DNA: TGTGCCAGCTCACCGCCCCTAGCGGGGGGCCTTCAGTACTTC; CDR3 protein: CASSPPLAGGLQYF
J gene: TRBJ1-5; clone size: few; V gene: TRBV9; D gene: TRBD1; CDR3 DNA: TGTGCCAGCAGCGGAGAGGGGGCCCCTTATCAGCCCCAGCATTTT; CDR3 protein: CASSGEGAPYQPQHF
J gene: TRBJ2-7; clone size: .; V gene: TRBV11-2; D gene: TRBD1; CDR3 DNA: TGTGCCAGCAGCGTTGACAGGGTTCCCTACGAGCAGTACTTC; CDR3 protein: CASSVDRVPYEQYF
J gene: TRBJ1-1; clone size: .; V gene: TRBV18; D gene: .; CDR3 DNA: TGTGCCAGCTCCCTCCGAGGCCAGACAGAGAACACTGAAGCTTTCTTT; CDR3 protein: CASSLRGQTENTEAFF
J gene: TRBJ1-2; clone size: .; V gene: TRBV6-5; D gene: .; CDR3 DNA: TGTTCAACAGGGTCGGGCTATGGCTACACCTTC; CDR3 protein: CSTGSGYGYTF
J gene: TRBJ1-1; clone size: .; V gene: TRBV4-1; D gene: .; CDR3 DNA: TGCGCCAGCAGGGGGACAACCATGAACACTGAAGCTTTCTTT; CDR3 protein: CASRGTTMNTEAFF
J gene: TRBJ2-7; clone size: .; V gene: TRBV5-4; D gene: TRBD2; CDR3 DNA: TGTGCCAGCAGCTCCCTGTACAGCGGGGGGTCCAACGAGCAGTACTTC; CDR3 protein: CASSSLYSGGSNEQYF
J gene: TRBJ1-3; clone size: few; V gene: TRBV27; D gene: .; CDR3 DNA: TGTGCCAGCAGCCCCGGCGGGGCGTCTGGAAACACCATATATTTT; CDR3 protein: CASSPGGASGNTIYF
J gene: TRBJ2-4; clone size: .; V gene: TRBV7-9; D gene: .; CDR3 DNA: TGTGCCAGCAGCTTAGGGGACCGGGACTCCGGGCCGGAGTACTTC; CDR3 protein: CASSLGDRDSGPEYF
J gene: TRBJ2-4; clone size: .; V gene: TRBV10-1; D gene: TRBD2; CDR3 DNA: TGCGCCAGCAGTGATCCCGGGGAGGGTAACATTCAGTACTTC; CDR3 protein: CASSDPGEGNIQYF
J gene: TRBJ2-5; clone size: .; V gene: TRBV19; D gene: TRBD1; CDR3 DNA: TGTGCCAGTAGTAAACGACAGGGAACGCAAGAGACCCAGTACTTC; CDR3 protein: CASSKRQGTQETQYF
J gene: TRBJ1-1; clone size: .; V gene: TRBV19; D gene: .; CDR3 DNA: TGTGCCAGTAGTATGTTAATGAACACTGAAGCTTTCTTT; CDR3 protein: CASSMLMNTEAFF
J gene: TRBJ2-3; clone size: few; V gene: TRBV5-1; D gene: TRBD1; CDR3 DNA: TGCGCCAGCGACAGGACAGGGGGTGGGGATACGCAGTATTTT; CDR3 protein: CASDRTGGGDTQYF
J gene: TRBJ1-4; clone size: .; V gene: TRBV30; D gene: TRBD1; CDR3 DNA: TGTGCCTGGAGTGTCACAGGGGTTGAAAAACTGTTTTTT; CDR3 protein: CAWSVTGVEKLFF
J gene: TRBJ2-7; clone size: .; V gene: TRBV7-9; D gene: .; CDR3 DNA: TGTGCCAGCAGCTTAGCAGGGGTGGGTTCCTACGAGCAGTACTTC; CDR3 protein: CASSLAGVGSYEQYF
J gene: TRBJ1-5; clone size: .; V gene: TRBV3-1/TRBV3-2; D gene: .; CDR3 DNA: TGTGCCAGCAGCCAACGAAGGGGAACAGGTTACAATCAGCCCCAGCATTTT; CDR3 protein: CASSQRRGTGYNQPQHF